This T cell receptor (beta chain) was documented in a study of blood T cell repertoires in COVID-19. Study summary: The samples span acute and convalescent COVID-19 from the United States, Italy and Spain. T cells, B-cell-depleted T cells, or PBMCs provided the cDNA or gDNA that served as material.

One Seattle source followed patients from active infection through their disease course. Data came from immunoSEQ multiplex PCR; TCRdb stores just in-frame clones and leaves some out. The data hold 330,000 or so clones, with approximately 88% observed a single time. Germline assignment: CDR1 MDHEN and CDR2 SYDVKM. This CDR3 has 16 residues. The V and J ends lost 5 bases and 8 bases respectively, with 22 bases between them. This clonotype originated in a man aged 25 to 40 with COVID-19, enrolled during active disease. The V call is TRBV28, the J call TRBJ2-1; TRBD2 is a possible D gene (6 bases). The sample comprised peripheral blood. The CDR3: CASSIGGLPSPHEQFF. The DNA for the CDR3 is TGTGCCAGCAGTATTGGAGGACTACCTTCCCCCCATGAGCAGTTCTTC.